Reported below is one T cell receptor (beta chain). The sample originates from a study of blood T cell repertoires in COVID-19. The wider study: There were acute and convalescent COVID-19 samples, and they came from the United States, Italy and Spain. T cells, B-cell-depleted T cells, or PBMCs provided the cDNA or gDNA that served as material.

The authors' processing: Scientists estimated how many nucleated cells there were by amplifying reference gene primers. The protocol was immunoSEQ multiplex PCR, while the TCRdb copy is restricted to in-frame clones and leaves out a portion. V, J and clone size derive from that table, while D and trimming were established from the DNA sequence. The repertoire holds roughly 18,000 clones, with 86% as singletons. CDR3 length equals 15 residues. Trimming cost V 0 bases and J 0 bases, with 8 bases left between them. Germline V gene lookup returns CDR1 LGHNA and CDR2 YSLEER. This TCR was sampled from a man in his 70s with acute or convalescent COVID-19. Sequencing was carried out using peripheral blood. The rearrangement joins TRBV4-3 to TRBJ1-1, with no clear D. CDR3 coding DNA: TGCGCCAGCAGCCAAGAGGTGGGCCTGAACACTGAAGCTTTCTTT. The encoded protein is CASSQEVGLNTEAFF.